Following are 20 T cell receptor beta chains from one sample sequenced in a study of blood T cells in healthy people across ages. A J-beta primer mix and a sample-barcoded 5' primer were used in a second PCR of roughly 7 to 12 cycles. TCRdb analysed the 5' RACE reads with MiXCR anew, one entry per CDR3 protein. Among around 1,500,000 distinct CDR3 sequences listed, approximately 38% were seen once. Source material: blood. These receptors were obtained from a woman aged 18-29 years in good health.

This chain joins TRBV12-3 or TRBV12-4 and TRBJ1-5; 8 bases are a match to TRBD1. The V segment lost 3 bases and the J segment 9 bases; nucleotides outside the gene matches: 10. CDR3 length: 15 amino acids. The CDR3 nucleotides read TGTGCCAGCAGTTTGGACAGGGTCGGTCAGTGGCCCCAGCATTTT. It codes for CASSLDRVGQWPQHF.

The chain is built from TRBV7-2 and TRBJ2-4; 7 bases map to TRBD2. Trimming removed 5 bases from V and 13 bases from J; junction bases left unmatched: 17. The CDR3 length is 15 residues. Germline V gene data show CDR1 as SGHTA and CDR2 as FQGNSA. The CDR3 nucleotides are TGTGCCAGCAGCCCAATACTTGCGGGAGCAGGAGAGCAGTACTTC. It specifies CASSPILAGAGEQYF.

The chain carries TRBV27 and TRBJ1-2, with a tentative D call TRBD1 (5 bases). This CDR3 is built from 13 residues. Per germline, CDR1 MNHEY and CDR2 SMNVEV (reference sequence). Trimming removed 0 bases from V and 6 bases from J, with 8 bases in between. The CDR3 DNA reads TGTGCCAGCAGTTTATCCCAGGGTAATGGCTACACCTTC. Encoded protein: CASSLSQGNGYTF.

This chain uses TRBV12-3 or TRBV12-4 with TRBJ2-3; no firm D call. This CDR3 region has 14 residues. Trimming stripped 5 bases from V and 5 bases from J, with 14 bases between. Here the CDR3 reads CASSMVPGGDTQYF. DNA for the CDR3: TGTGCCAGCAGTATGGTACCAGGCGGAGATACGCAGTATTTT.

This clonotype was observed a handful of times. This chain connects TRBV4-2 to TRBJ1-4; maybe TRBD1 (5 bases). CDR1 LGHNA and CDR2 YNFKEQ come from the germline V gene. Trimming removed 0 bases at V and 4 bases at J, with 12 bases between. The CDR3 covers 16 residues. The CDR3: CASSQDRGPSNEKLFF. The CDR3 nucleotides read TGTGCCAGCAGCCAAGATCGGGGACCGAGTAATGAAAAACTGTTTTTT.

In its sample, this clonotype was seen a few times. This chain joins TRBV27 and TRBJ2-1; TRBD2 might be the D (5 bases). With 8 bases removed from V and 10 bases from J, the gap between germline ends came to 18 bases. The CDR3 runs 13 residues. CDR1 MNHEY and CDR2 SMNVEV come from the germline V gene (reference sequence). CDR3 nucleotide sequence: TGTGCCAGCCGCCTCTTAAGAGGGCGAGAGCAGTTCTTC. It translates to CASRLLRGREQFF.

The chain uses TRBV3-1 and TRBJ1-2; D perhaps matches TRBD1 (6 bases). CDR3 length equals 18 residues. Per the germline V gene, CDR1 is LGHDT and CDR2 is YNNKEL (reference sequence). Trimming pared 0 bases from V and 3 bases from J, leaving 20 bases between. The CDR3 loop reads CASSQEIGDTGHDYGYTF. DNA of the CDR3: TGTGCCAGCAGCCAAGAGATAGGGGACACAGGACACGACTATGGCTACACCTTC.

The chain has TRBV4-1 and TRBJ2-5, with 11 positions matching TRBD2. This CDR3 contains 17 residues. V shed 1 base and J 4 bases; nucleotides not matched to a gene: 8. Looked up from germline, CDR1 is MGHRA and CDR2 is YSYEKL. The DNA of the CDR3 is TGCGCCAGCAGCCAAGTAGCGGGGGGGCTCCCCCCAGAGACCCAGTACTTC. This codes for CASSQVAGGLPPETQYF.

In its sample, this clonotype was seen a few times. The CDR3 here is CSAIWMGGDGAGELFF. The DNA of the CDR3 is TGCAGTGCTATCTGGATGGGGGGCGACGGCGCCGGGGAGCTGTTTTTT. V is TRBV20-1 and J is TRBJ2-2, with D perhaps being TRBD1 or TRBD2 (6 bases each). Germline-derived CDR1 and CDR2 are DFQATT and SNEGSKA (reference sequence). This CDR3 contains 16 residues. V lost 4 bases to trimming and J lost 6 bases, with 21 bases between them.

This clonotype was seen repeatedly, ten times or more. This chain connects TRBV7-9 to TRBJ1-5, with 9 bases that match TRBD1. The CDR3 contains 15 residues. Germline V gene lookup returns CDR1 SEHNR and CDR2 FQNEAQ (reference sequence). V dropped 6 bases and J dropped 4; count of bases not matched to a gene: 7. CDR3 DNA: TGTGCCAGCAGTTCGGGACAGGGCTCTAATCAGCCCCAGCATTTT. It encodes CASSSGQGSNQPQHF.

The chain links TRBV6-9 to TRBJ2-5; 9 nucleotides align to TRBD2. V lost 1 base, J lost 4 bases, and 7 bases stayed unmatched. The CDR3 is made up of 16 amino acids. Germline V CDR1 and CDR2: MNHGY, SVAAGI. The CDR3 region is CASSYFGAGGLETQYF. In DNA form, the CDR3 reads TGTGCCAGCAGTTATTTCGGCGCGGGAGGGCTAGAGACCCAGTACTTC.

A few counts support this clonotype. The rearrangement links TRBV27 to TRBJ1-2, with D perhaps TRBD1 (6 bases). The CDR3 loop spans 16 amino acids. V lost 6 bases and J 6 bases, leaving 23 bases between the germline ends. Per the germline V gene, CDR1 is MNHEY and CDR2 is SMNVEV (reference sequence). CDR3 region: CASSRNAWGAVDGYTF. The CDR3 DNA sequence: TGTGCCAGCAGCCGCAACGCATGGGGGGCGGTTGATGGCTACACCTTC.

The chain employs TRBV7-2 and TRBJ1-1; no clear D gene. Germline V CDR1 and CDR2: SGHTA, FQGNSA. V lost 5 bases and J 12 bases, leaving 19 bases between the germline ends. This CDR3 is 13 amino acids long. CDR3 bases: TGTGCCAGCAGCCCCCGGACCCCTGAATCTTCTTTCTTT. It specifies CASSPRTPESSFF.

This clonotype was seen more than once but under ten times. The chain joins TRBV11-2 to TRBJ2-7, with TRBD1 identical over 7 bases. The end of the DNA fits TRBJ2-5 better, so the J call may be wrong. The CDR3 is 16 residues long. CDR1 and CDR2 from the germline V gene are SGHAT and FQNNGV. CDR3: CASSSRQGTFEETQYF. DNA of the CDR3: TGTGCCAGCAGCTCCCGACAGGGCACTTTCGAAGAGACCCAGTACTTC.

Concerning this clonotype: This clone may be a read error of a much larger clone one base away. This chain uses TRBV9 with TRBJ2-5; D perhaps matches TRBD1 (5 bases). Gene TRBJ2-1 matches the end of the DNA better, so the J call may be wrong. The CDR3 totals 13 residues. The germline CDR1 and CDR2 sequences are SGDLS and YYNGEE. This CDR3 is CASSTQDGETQFF. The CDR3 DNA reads TGTGCCAGCAGCACACAGGACGGAGAGACCCAGTTCTTC.

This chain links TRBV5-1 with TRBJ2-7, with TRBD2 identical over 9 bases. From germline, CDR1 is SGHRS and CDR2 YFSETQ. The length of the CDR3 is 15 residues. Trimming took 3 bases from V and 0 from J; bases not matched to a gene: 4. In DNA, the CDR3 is TGCGCCAGCAGCTCTAGCGGGGACGGCTCCTACGAGCAGTACTTC. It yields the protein CASSSSGDGSYEQYF.

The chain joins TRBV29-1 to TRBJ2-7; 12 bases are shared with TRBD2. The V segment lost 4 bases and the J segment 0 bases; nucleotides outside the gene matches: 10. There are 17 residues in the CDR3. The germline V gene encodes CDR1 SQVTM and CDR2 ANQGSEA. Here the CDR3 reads CSVGGWLAGGTSYEQYF. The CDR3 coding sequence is TGCAGCGTTGGGGGTTGGCTAGCGGGAGGGACCTCCTACGAGCAGTACTTC.

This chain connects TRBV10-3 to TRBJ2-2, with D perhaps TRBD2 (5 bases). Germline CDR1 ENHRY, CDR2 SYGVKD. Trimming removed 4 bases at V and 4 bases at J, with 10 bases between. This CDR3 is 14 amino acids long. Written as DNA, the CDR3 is TGTGCCATCAGTGTGCGGGCCGGCACCGGGGAGCTGTTTTTT. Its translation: CAISVRAGTGELFF.

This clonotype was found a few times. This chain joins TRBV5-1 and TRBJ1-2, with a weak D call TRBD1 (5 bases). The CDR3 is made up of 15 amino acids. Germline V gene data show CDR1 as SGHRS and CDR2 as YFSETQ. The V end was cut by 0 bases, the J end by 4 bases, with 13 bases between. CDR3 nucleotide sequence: TGCGCCAGCAGCTTGGAACCGGGGGTAGGCTATGGCTACACCTTC. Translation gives CASSLEPGVGYGYTF.

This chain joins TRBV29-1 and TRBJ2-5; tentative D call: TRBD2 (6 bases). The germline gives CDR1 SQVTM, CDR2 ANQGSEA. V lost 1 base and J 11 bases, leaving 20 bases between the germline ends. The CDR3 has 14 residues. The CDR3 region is CSVEVEIGGCAQYF. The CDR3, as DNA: TGCAGCGTTGAAGTCGAGATTGGGGGGTGCGCGCAGTACTTC.